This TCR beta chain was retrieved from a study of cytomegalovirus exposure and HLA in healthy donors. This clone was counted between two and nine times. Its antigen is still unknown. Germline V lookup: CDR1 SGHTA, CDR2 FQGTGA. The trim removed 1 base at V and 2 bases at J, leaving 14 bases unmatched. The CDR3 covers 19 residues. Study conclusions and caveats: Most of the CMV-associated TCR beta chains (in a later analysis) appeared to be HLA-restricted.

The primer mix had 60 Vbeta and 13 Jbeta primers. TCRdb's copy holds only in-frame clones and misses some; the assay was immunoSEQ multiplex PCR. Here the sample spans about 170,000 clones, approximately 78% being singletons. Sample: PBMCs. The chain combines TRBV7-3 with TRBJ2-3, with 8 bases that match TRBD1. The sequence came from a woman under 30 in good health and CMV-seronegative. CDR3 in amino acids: CASSLMAGVGQGATDTQYF. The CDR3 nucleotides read TGTGCCAGCAGCTTAATGGCCGGGGTTGGGCAGGGGGCCACAGATACGCAGTATTTT. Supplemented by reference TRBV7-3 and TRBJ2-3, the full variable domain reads GAGVSQTPSNKVTEKGKYVELRCDPISGHTALYWYRQSLGQGPEFLIYFQGTGAADDSGLPNDRFFAVRPEGSVSTLKIQRTERGDSAVYLCASSLMAGVGQGATDTQYFGPGTRLTVL.